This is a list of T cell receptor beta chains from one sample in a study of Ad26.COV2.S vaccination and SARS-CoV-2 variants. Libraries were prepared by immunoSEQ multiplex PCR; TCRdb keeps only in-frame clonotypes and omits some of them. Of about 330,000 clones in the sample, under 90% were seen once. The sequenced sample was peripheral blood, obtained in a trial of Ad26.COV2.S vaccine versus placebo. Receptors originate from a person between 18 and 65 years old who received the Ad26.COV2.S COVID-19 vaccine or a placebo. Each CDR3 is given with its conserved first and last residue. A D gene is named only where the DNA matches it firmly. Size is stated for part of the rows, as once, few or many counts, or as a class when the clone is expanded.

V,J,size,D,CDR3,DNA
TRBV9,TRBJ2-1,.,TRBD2,CASSPRSGGREEQFF,TGTGCCAGCAGCCCCAGGTCGGGAGGCCGGGAAGAGCAGTTCTTC
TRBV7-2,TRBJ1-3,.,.,CASSLAGQSGNTIYF,TGTGCCAGCAGCTTAGCTGGCCAATCTGGAAACACCATATATTTT
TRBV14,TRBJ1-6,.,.,CASSPRANSPLHF,TGTGCCAGCAGCCCGAGGGCCAATTCACCCCTCCACTTT
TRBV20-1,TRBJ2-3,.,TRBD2,CSASIAGRYTDTQYF,TGCAGTGCTAGTATAGCGGGGAGATACACAGATACGCAGTATTTT
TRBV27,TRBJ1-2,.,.,CASSSFDSVGYGYTF,TGTGCCAGCAGTTCCTTTGACAGCGTTGGCTATGGCTACACCTTC
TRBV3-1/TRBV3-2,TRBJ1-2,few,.,CASSQDTAGVYGYTF,TGTGCCAGCAGCCAAGATACAGCAGGCGTATATGGCTACACCTTC
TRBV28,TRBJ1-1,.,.,CASGVGGYTEAFF,TGTGCCAGCGGGGTAGGCGGCTACACTGAAGCTTTCTTT
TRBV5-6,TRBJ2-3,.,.,CASSPWTDTQYF,TGTGCCAGCAGCCCCTGGACAGATACGCAGTATTTT
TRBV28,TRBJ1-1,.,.,CASSLVQQMNTEAFF,TGTGCCAGCAGTTTAGTACAGCAAATGAACACTGAAGCTTTCTTT
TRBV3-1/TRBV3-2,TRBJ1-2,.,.,CASSQSLGMGYGYTF,TGTGCCAGCAGCCAAAGTCTGGGGATGGGCTATGGCTACACCTTC
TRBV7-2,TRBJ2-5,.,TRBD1,CASSPTGTGETQYF,TGTGCCAGCAGCCCGACCGGGACAGGGGAGACCCAGTACTTC